This T cell receptor (beta chain) was found in a study of T cells in Graves' hyperthyroidism and ophthalmopathy. Calling Graves' hyperthyroidism stable meant ophthalmopathy did not progress within 18 months. Pregnant or lactating patients were excluded, as were those with uncontrolled infection or other autoimmune disease. In making diagnoses, clinical symptoms, serum thyroxine and TRAb, thyroid ultrasound and orbital computed tomography were all used. About 9.4 ml fresh peripheral blood yielded the PBMCs. There were TCR beta CDR3 regions amplified from RNA transcripts. The HTBI primer set was used in a first-round RT-PCR of the TCR CDR3. Each CDR3 protein gets one entry after TCRdb re-called the multiplex PCR reads with MiXCR. The table has hundreds of thousands of distinct CDR3 sequences, 14% seen once. This CDR3 spans 13 amino acids. V was trimmed by 3 bases and J by 3 bases, leaving 9 bases between them. Germline V gene data show CDR1 as LNHDA and CDR2 as SQIVND (reference sequence).

The chain uses TRBV19 and TRBJ2-7, with D unresolved. The receptor comes from a woman aged 18 to 35 with Graves' hyperthyroidism. The sequenced material came from blood. The CDR3 nucleotides read TGTGCCAGTAGTATTTTTGGGGACTACGAGCAGTACTTC. Residues: CASSIFGDYEQYF. Complete variable domain (other parts from reference TRBV19 and TRBJ2-7): DGGITQSPKYLFRKEGQNVTLSCEQNLNHDAMYWYRQDPGQGLRLIYYSQIVNDFQKGDIAEGYSVSREKKESFPLTVTSAQKNPTAFYLCASSIFGDYEQYFGPGTRLTVT.